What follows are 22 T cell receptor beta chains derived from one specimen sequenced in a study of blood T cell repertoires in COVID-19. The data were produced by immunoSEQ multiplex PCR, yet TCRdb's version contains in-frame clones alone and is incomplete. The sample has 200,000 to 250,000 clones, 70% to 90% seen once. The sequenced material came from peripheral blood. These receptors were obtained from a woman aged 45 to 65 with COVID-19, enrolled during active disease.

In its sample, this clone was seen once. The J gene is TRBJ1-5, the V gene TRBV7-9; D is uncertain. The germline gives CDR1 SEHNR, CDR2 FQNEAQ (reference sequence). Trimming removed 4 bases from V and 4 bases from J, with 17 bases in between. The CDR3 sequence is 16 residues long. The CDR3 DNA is TGTGCCAGCAGCTCCGCGGGCCTCACCGAGAATCAGCCCCAGCATTTT. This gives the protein CASSSAGLTENQPQHF. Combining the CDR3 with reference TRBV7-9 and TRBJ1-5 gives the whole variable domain DTGVSQNPRHKITKRGQNVTFRCDPISEHNRLYWYRQTLGQGPEFLTYFQNEAQLEKSRLLSDRFSAERPKGSFSTLEIQRTEQGDSAMYLCASSSAGLTENQPQHFGDGTRLSIL.

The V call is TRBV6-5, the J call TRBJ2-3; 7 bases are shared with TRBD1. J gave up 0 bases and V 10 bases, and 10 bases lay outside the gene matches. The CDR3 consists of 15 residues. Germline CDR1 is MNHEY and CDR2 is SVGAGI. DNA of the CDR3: TGTGCCACCGGGACAGCAGATACTAGCACAGATACGCAGTATTTT. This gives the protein CATGTADTSTDTQYF.

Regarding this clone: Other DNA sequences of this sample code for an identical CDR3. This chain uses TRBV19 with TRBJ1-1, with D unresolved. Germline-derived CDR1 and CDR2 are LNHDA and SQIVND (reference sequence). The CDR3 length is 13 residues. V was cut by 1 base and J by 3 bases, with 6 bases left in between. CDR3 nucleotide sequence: TGTGCCAGTAGTATAGTGAGAGACACTGAAGCTTTCTTT. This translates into CASSIVRDTEAFF. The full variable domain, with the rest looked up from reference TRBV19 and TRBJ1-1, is DGGITQSPKYLFRKEGQNVTLSCEQNLNHDAMYWYRQDPGQGLRLIYYSQIVNDFQKGDIAEGYSVSREKKESFPLTVTSAQKNPTAFYLCASSIVRDTEAFFGQGTRLTVV.

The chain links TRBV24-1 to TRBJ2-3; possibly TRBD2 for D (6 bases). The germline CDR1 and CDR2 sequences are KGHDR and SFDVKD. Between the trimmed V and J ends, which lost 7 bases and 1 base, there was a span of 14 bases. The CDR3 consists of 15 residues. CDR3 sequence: CATSQGLRGTDTQYF. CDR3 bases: TGTGCCACCAGCCAAGGACTACGAGGCACAGATACGCAGTATTTT.

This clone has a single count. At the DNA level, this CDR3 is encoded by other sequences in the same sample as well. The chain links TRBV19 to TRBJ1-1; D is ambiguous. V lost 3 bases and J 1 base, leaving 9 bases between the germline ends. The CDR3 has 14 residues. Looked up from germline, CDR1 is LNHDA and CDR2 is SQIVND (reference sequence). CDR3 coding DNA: TGTGCCAGTAGTATTCGGGGAGGGAACACTGAAGCTTTCTTT. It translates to CASSIRGGNTEAFF. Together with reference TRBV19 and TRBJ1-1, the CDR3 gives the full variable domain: DGGITQSPKYLFRKEGQNVTLSCEQNLNHDAMYWYRQDPGQGLRLIYYSQIVNDFQKGDIAEGYSVSREKKESFPLTVTSAQKNPTAFYLCASSIRGGNTEAFFGQGTRLTVV.

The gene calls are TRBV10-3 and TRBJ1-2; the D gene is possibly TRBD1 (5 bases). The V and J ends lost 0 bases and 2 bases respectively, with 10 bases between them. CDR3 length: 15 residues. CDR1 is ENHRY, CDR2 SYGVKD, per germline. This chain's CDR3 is CAISESRGANYGYTF. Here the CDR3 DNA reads TGTGCCATCAGTGAGTCTCGTGGGGCCAACTATGGCTACACCTTC.

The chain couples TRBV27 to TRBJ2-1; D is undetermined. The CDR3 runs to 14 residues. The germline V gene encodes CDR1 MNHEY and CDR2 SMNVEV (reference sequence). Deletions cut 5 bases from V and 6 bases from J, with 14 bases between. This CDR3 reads CASSLLTERNEQFF. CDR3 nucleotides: TGTGCCAGCAGTCTATTAACCGAGCGCAATGAGCAGTTCTTC.

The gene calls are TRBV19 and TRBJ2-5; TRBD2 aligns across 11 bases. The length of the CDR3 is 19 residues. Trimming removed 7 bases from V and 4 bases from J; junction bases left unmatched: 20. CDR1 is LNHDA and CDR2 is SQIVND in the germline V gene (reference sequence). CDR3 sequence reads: CASTHPVRLAGSGGETQYF. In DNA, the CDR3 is TGTGCCAGTACCCACCCCGTCCGACTAGCGGGGAGCGGTGGAGAGACCCAGTACTTC.

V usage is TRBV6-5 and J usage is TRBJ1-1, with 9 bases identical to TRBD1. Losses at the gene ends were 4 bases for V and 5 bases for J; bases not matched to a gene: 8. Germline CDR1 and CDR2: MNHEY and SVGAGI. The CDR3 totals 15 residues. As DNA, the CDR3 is TGTGCCAGCAGTTTAACAGGGGGCGGGGGTACTGAAGCTTTCTTT. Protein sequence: CASSLTGGGGTEAFF.

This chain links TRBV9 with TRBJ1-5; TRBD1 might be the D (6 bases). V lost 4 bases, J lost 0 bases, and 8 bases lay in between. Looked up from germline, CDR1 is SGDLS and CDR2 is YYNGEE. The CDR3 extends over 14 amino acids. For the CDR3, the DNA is TGTGCCAGCAGCCAGGGGAGTAGCAATCAGCCCCAGCATTTT. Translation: CASSQGSSNQPQHF.

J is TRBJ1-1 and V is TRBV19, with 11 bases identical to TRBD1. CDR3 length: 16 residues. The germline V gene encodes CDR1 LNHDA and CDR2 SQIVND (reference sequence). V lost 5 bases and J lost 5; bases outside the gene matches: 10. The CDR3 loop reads CASSRTGGGLWTEAFF. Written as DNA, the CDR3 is TGTGCCAGTAGTCGGACAGGGGGCGGGTTGTGGACTGAAGCTTTCTTT.

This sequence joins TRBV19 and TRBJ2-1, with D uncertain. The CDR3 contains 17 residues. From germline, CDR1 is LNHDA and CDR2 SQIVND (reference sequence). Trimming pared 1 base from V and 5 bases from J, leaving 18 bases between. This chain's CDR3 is CASSIGNELRGDNEQFF. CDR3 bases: TGTGCCAGTAGTATAGGCAACGAATTGCGCGGAGACAATGAGCAGTTCTTC.

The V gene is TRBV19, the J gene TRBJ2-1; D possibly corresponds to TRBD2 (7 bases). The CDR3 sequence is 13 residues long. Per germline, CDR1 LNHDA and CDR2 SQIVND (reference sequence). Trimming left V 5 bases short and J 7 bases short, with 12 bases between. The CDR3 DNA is TGTGCCAGTAGTGCGGGGGCCCTGAATGAGCAGTTCTTC. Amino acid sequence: CASSAGALNEQFF. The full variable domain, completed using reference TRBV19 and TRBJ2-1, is DGGITQSPKYLFRKEGQNVTLSCEQNLNHDAMYWYRQDPGQGLRLIYYSQIVNDFQKGDIAEGYSVSREKKESFPLTVTSAQKNPTAFYLCASSAGALNEQFFGPGTRLTVL.

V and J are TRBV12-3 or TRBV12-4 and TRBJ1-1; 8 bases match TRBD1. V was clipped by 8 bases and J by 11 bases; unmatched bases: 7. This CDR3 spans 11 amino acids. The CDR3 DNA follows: TGTGCCAGCGGTCCAGGGGGCCGGGCTTTCTTT. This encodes CASGPGGRAFF.

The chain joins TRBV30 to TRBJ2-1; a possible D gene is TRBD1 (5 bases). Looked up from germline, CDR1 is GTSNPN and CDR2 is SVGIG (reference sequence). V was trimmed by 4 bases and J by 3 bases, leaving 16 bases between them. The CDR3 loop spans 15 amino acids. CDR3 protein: CAWTVRGFSYNEQFF. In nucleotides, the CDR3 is TGTGCCTGGACTGTAAGGGGTTTTAGCTACAATGAGCAGTTCTTC. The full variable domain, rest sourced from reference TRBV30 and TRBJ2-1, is SQTIHQWPATLVQPVGSPLSLECTVEGTSNPNLYWYRQAAGRGLQLLFYSVGIGQISSEVPQNLSASRPQDRQFILSSKKLLLSDSGFYLCAWTVRGFSYNEQFFGPGTRLTVL.

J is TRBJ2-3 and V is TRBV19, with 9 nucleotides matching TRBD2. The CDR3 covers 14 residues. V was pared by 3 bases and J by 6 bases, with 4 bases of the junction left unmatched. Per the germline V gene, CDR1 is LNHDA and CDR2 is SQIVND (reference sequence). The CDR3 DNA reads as TGTGCCAGTAGTATCGTTCTAGCGGGGGATACGCAGTATTTT. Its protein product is CASSIVLAGDTQYF.

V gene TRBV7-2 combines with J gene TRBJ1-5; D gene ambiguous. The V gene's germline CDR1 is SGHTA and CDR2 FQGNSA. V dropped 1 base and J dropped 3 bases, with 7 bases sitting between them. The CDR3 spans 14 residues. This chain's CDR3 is CASSLGRFNQPQHF. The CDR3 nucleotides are TGTGCCAGCAGCTTAGGCAGATTCAATCAGCCCCAGCATTTT.

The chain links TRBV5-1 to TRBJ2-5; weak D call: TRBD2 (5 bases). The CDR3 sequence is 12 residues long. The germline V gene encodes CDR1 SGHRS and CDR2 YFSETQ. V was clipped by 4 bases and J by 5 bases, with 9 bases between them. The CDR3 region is CASSTRGETQYF. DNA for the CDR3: TGCGCCAGCAGCACCCGAGGGGAGACCCAGTACTTC.

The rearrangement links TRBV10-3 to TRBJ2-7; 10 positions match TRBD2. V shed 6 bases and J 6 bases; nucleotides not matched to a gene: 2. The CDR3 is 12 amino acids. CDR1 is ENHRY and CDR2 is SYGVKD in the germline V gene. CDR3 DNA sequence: TGTGCCATCAGGGGGACTAGCGTCGAGCAGTACTTC. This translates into CAIRGTSVEQYF.

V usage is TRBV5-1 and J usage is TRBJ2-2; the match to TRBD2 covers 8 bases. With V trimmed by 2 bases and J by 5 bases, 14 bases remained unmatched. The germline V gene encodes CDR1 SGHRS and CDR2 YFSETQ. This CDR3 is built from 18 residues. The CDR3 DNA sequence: TGCGCCAGCAGCTTTCCCATAGCGGGGCGGGCGATAACCGGGGAGCTGTTTTTT. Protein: CASSFPIAGRAITGELFF.

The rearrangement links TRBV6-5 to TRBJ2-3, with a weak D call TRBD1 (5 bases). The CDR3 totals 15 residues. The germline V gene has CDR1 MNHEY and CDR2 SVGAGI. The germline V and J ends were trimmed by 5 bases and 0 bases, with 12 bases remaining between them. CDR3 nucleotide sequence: TGTGCCAGCAGTAATACAGGCGATAGCACAGATACGCAGTATTTT. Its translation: CASSNTGDSTDTQYF.

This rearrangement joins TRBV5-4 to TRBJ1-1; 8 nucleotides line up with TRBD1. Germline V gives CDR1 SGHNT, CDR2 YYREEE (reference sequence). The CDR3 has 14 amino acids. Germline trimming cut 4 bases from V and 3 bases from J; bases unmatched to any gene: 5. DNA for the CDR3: TGTGCCAGCAGCCCCAGGACAGGGTACACTGAAGCTTTCTTT. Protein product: CASSPRTGYTEAFF.